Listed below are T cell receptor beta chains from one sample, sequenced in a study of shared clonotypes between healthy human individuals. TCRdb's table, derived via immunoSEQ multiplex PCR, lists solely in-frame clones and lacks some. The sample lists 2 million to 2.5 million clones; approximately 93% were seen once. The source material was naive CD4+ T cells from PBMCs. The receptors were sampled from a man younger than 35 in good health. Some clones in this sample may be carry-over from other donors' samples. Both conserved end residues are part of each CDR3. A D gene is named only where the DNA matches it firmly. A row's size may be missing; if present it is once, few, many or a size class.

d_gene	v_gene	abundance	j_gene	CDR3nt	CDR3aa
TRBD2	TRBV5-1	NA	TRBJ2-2	TGCGCCAGCAGCTTGCCGCTAGCGGGAGGAATCACCGGGGAGCTGTTTTTT	CASSLPLAGGITGELFF
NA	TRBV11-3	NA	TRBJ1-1	TGTGCCAGCAGCTTCGGGCAGACGACTGAAGCTTTCTTT	CASSFGQTTEAFF
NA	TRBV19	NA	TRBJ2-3	TGTGCCAGTAGTATAAGTCCAGATACGCAGTATTTT	CASSISPDTQYF
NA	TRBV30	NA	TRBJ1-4	TGTGCCTGGAGCGAGACGAATGAAAAACTGTTTTTT	CAWSETNEKLFF
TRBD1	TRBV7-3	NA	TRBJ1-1	TGTGCCAGCAGCGCCCCGGACAGGGGGCACACTGAAGCTTTCTTT	CASSAPDRGHTEAFF
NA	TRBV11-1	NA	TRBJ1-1	TGTGCCAGCAGCTTACTCCGAGGCCCCGGGGGAGCTTTCTTT	CASSLLRGPGGAFF
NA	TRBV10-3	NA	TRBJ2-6	TGTGCCATCAGTGATGGGCAGTTTGGGGCCAACGTCCTGACTTTC	CAISDGQFGANVLTF
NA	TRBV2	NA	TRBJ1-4	TGTGCCAGCAGTGAGGTGGGGGCTGAAAAACTGTTTTTT	CASSEVGAEKLFF
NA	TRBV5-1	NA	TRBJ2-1	TGCGCCAGCACCTTGGGGGAAGCCTACAATGAGCAGTTCTTC	CASTLGEAYNEQFF
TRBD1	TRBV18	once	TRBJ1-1	TGTGCCAGCTCATCGATGGACAGGAAAACTGAAGCTTTCTTT	CASSSMDRKTEAFF
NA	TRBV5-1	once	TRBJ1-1	TGCGCCAGCAGTCTAGGAGCCAACACTGAAGCTTTCTTT	CASSLGANTEAFF
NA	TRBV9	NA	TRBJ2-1	TGTGCCAGCAGTCCCATAGCGTCAGGCTCCTACAATGAGCAGTTCTTC	CASSPIASGSYNEQFF
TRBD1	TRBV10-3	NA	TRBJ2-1	TGTGCCATCAGTGAGGGGGGTGGCGGGACAGGGCAGTTCTTC	CAISEGGGGTGQFF
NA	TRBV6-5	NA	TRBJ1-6	TGTGCCAGCAGCTCAGGGATTTCACCCCTCCACTTT	CASSSGISPLHF
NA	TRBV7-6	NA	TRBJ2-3	TGTGCCAGCACCCCTATGGGGTTTAAAGGAGATACGCAGTATTTT	CASTPMGFKGDTQYF
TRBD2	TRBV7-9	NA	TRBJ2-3	TGTGCCAGCAGCACAACACTAGCGGGAGGGCCCCATACGCAGTATTTT	CASSTTLAGGPHTQYF
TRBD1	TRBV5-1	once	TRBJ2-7	TGCGCCAGCAGCTTGGGGACAGGGCAGGAGCAGTACTTC	CASSLGTGQEQYF
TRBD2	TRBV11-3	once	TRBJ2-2	TGTGCCAGCAGCCCGTGGCCTAGCGGGAGGAACGACACCGGGGAGCTGTTTTTT	CASSPWPSGRNDTGELFF
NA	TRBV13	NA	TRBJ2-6	TGTGCCAGCAGCCCCCTAATGAAGCCCGGGGCCAACGTCCTGACTTTC	CASSPLMKPGANVLTF
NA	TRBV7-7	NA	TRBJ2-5	TGTGCCAGCAGCCCGTCGACCCAAAGGATGGAGACCCAGTACTTC	CASSPSTQRMETQYF
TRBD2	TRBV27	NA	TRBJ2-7	TGTGCCAGCAGTTTATCGAGGAGTAGCGGGAACTACGAGCAGTACTTC	CASSLSRSSGNYEQYF